The 5 T cell receptor beta chains below come from one sample, sequenced in a study of blood T cell repertoires in COVID-19. This table comes from immunoSEQ multiplex PCR, and its TCRdb copy is limited to in-frame clones, with some not included. The data hold roughly 130,000 clones, with 65% to 85% observed a single time. The source material was peripheral blood. All receptors derive from a man in his sixties or seventies with acute or convalescent COVID-19.

J is TRBJ1-1 and V is TRBV6-1; D is perhaps TRBD1 (5 bases). The CDR3 runs to 16 residues. The V gene lost 0 bases and the J gene lost 5 bases, with 16 bases spanning the gap. Germline V gene sequence: CDR1 MNHNS, CDR2 SASEGT. The CDR3, as DNA: TGTGCCAGCAGTGAAGCCGGAAGCGGGGCCAGGACTGAAGCTTTCTTT. Its translation is CASSEAGSGARTEAFF.

CDR3 region: CASSDRGSGANVLTF. DNA for the CDR3: TGTGCCAGCAGTGACAGGGGCTCTGGGGCCAACGTCCTGACTTTC. This sequence joins TRBV2 and TRBJ2-6, with D maybe TRBD1 (6 bases). This CDR3 is 15 amino acids long. Trimming stripped 3 bases from V and 0 bases from J, with 6 bases between. CDR1 is SNHLY, CDR2 FYNNEI, per germline.

This clone occurred a few times. This chain connects TRBV27 to TRBJ2-1; TRBD2 agrees at 8 bases. Germline V gene data show CDR1 as MNHEY and CDR2 as SMNVEV (reference sequence). V shed 7 bases and J 8 bases; nucleotides not matched to a gene: 16. CDR3 length equals 16 residues. The CDR3, as DNA: TGTGCCAGCACCTCTGGTATGGCGGGGGGTAGCCATGAGCAGTTCTTC. Translated, it gives CASTSGMAGGSHEQFF.

This clone was counted ten times or more. The genes are TRBV25-1 and TRBJ2-7; D is possibly TRBD1 (6 bases). The CDR3 is made up of 12 amino acids. In germline, CDR1 is MGHDK, CDR2 SYGVNS. V gave up 8 bases and J gave up 5 bases, with 13 bases separating them. This CDR3 reads CASGDRRDEQYF. As DNA, the CDR3 is TGTGCCAGCGGCGACAGGCGCGACGAGCAGTACTTC.

The chain carries TRBV7-2 and TRBJ1-1; TRBD1 is a possible D gene (5 bases). The V end lost 1 base, the J end lost 0 bases, and 15 bases lay between the germline ends. The CDR3 contains 17 residues. Germline lookup yields CDR1 SGHTA and CDR2 FQGNSA. In DNA form, the CDR3 reads TGTGCCAGCAGCTTAGTGGGGGGGGAGACAGTGAACACTGAAGCTTTCTTT. Residues: CASSLVGGETVNTEAFF.